A single sample gave rise to the 31 T cell receptor beta chains below, sequenced in a study of T cell responses to AZD1222 COVID-19 vaccine. Here immunoSEQ multiplex PCR was the method, and the copy in TCRdb shows in-frame clones only, minus some. The sample consists of 150,000 to 200,000 clones, 90% to 95% of them appearing once. The sequenced sample was peripheral blood, obtained 28 days after the second AZD1222 dose. These receptor sequences come from an adult who received the AZD1222 COVID-19 vaccine.

The rearrangement joins TRBV5-4 to TRBJ1-2; tentative D call: TRBD1 (5 bases). Germline V CDR1 and CDR2: SGHNT, YYREEE (reference sequence). The CDR3 covers 14 residues. Trimming removed 6 bases at V and 4 bases at J, with 16 bases between. CDR3: CASTRQGVSYGYTF. The CDR3 DNA reads as TGTGCCAGCACCCGGCAGGGTGTGTCCTATGGCTACACCTTC. Based on the CDR3 plus reference TRBV5-4 and TRBJ1-2, the full variable domain is ETGVTQSPTHLIKTRGQQVTLRCSSQSGHNTVSWYQQALGQGPQFIFQYYREEENGRGNFPPRFSGLQFPNYSSELNVNALELDDSALYLCASTRQGVSYGYTFGSGTRLTVV.

The chain employs TRBV2 and TRBJ1-5; D not resolved. V was pared by 7 bases and J by 6 bases, with 10 bases between. CDR3 length: 12 amino acids. Germline CDR1 SNHLY, CDR2 FYNNEI. In DNA, the CDR3 is TGTGCCAGCAAAGCCGGGTCTCAGCCCCAGCATTTT. Translation gives CASKAGSQPQHF.

In this sample, this clone turned up once. V and J are TRBV10-3 and TRBJ2-5; possibly TRBD1 for D (6 bases). CDR3 length: 17 residues. Trimming pared 4 bases from V and 5 bases from J, leaving 23 bases between. In germline, CDR1 is ENHRY, CDR2 SYGVKD. CDR3 DNA sequence: TGTGCCATCAGTGGAGACGCCAGGGGCCTCCTCCGGGAGACCCAGTACTTC. It translates to CAISGDARGLLRETQYF.

The chain is built from TRBV7-3 and TRBJ2-5; D possibly uses TRBD1 or TRBD2 (7 bases each). V dropped 5 bases and J dropped 1 base, with 11 bases sitting between them. The CDR3 extends over 14 amino acids. The germline V gene has CDR1 SGHTA and CDR2 FQGTGA. The CDR3 nucleotides read TGTGCCAGCAGCCCAGGGGGGGCCCAAGAGACCCAGTACTTC. As protein: CASSPGGAQETQYF. The full variable domain, with the rest looked up from reference TRBV7-3 and TRBJ2-5, is GAGVSQTPSNKVTEKGKYVELRCDPISGHTALYWYRQSLGQGPEFLIYFQGTGAADDSGLPNDRFFAVRPEGSVSTLKIQRTERGDSAVYLCASSPGGAQETQYFGPGTRLLVL.

The J gene is TRBJ2-3, the V gene TRBV5-1; 16 bases are a match to TRBD2. With V trimmed by 0 bases and J by 6 bases, 4 bases remained unmatched. This CDR3 contains 17 residues. The germline gives CDR1 SGHRS, CDR2 YFSETQ. CDR3 coding DNA: TGCGCCAGCAGCTTGGTGGGACTAGCGGGGGGGCCGGATACGCAGTATTTT. It encodes CASSLVGLAGGPDTQYF. Based on the CDR3 plus reference TRBV5-1 and TRBJ2-3, the full variable domain is KAGVTQTPRYLIKTRGQQVTLSCSPISGHRSVSWYQQTPGQGLQFLFEYFSETQRNKGNFPGRFSGRQFSNSRSEMNVSTLELGDSALYLCASSLVGLAGGPDTQYFGPGTRLTVL.

The chain couples TRBV27 to TRBJ2-5; no reliable D call. CDR1 is MNHEY, CDR2 SMNVEV, per germline (reference sequence). V shed 10 bases and J shed 2 bases, with 11 bases lying between them. The length of the CDR3 is 12 residues. CDR3 nucleotides: TGTGCCAACCCCCCGTTACAAGAGACCCAGTACTTC. Amino acids: CANPPLQETQYF.

The chain recombines TRBV19 with TRBJ2-1; D call uncertain. Germline V gene sequence: CDR1 LNHDA, CDR2 SQIVND (reference sequence). This CDR3 contains 18 residues. Trimming removed 5 bases at V and 4 bases at J, with 24 bases between. In nucleotides, the CDR3 is TGTGCCAGTAGTCCCGGTTCAGTAATAGTTCCCAAATACAATGAGCAGTTCTTC. Its protein is CASSPGSVIVPKYNEQFF.

The chain recombines TRBV30 with TRBJ2-7; TRBD2 aligns across 9 bases. The V and J ends lost 0 bases and 5 bases, in that order; junction bases with no gene match: 2. From germline, CDR1 is GTSNPN and CDR2 SVGIG (reference sequence). The length of the CDR3 is 13 residues. Here the CDR3 reads CAWSVLAGDEQYF. In DNA form, the CDR3 reads TGTGCCTGGAGTGTTTTAGCGGGAGACGAGCAGTACTTC.

The genes are TRBV11-2 and TRBJ1-5, with 7 bases fitting TRBD1. CDR3 size: 15 residues. CDR1 is SGHAT, CDR2 FQNNGV, per germline. Germline trimming cut 1 base from V and 5 bases from J; bases unmatched to any gene: 5. CDR3 nucleotides: TGTGCCAGCAGCTTAGGCCCAGGGGGTGATCAGCCCCAGCATTTT. Translated: CASSLGPGGDQPQHF.

The V gene is TRBV19, the J gene TRBJ2-7; 7 bases match TRBD2. CDR1 and CDR2 (germline): LNHDA, SQIVND (reference sequence). CDR3 length: 15 residues. V shed 3 bases, J shed 3 bases, and the junction held 8 bases outside the gene matches. This CDR3 is CASSMGGTVNYEQYF. Written as DNA, the CDR3 is TGTGCCAGTAGTATGGGAGGGACGGTGAACTACGAGCAGTACTTC.

This chain connects TRBV6-1 to TRBJ1-5; D gene uncertain. The CDR3 totals 17 residues. The germline V gene has CDR1 MNHNS and CDR2 SASEGT. Trimming pared 1 base from V and 1 base from J, leaving 14 bases between. CDR3 DNA sequence: TGTGCCAGCAGTGAAGTGAGGATTGCTATAAGCAATCAGCCCCAGCATTTT. It codes for CASSEVRIAISNQPQHF.

V and J are TRBV19 and TRBJ2-3; weak D call: TRBD1 (5 bases). The ends were cut back, 3 bases at V and 2 bases at J, with 9 bases in the middle. Germline CDR1 LNHDA, CDR2 SQIVND (reference sequence). The CDR3 contains 14 residues. CDR3 nucleotides: TGTGCCAGTAGTATCACAGGAGTCACAGATACGCAGTATTTT. As protein: CASSITGVTDTQYF.

This chain joins TRBV28 and TRBJ1-4; TRBD1 is a possible D gene (5 bases). V lost 7 bases, J lost 6 bases, and 18 bases lay in between. The germline V gene encodes CDR1 MDHEN and CDR2 SYDVKM. The CDR3 extends over 15 amino acids. The CDR3 DNA follows: TGTGCCAGCACCCCCTACCGGGACGGAGATGAAAAACTGTTTTTT. Its protein product is CASTPYRDGDEKLFF.

The chain is built from TRBV11-2 and TRBJ2-3; possible D gene TRBD1, 6 bases. CDR1 is SGHAT and CDR2 is FQNNGV in the germline V gene. V lost 1 base and J 3 bases, leaving 14 bases between the germline ends. CDR3 length: 16 residues. For the CDR3, the DNA is TGTGCCAGCAGCTTAGGTGGCAGGGGAAAGACAGATACGCAGTATTTT. Residues: CASSLGGRGKTDTQYF. The whole variable domain, remainder taken from reference TRBV11-2 and TRBJ2-3, is EAGVAQSPRYKIIEKRQSVAFWCNPISGHATLYWYQQILGQGPKLLIQFQNNGVVDDSQLPKDRFSAERLKGVDSTLKIQPAKLEDSAVYLCASSLGGRGKTDTQYFGPGTRLTVL.

This rearrangement joins TRBV27 to TRBJ1-6; D may be TRBD1 (5 bases). V lost 3 bases, J lost 1 base, and 13 bases lay in between. This CDR3 is 17 amino acids long. CDR1 is MNHEY and CDR2 is SMNVEV in the germline V gene (reference sequence). The CDR3 coding sequence is TGTGCCAGCAGTTTTAATTGGGGGGGGTCCTATAATTCACCCCTCCACTTT. This encodes CASSFNWGGSYNSPLHF.

This rearrangement joins TRBV29-1 to TRBJ1-4; D is ambiguous. This CDR3 region has 10 residues. The germline CDR1 and CDR2 sequences are SQVTM and ANQGSEA. Trimming removed 4 bases at V and 6 bases at J, with 3 bases between. The CDR3: CSVVDEKLFF. For the CDR3, the DNA is TGCAGCGTTGTGGATGAAAAACTGTTTTTT.

The chain links TRBV6-5 to TRBJ2-5, with D possibly being TRBD1 or TRBD2 (5 bases each). The V end was cut by 6 bases, the J end by 3 bases, with 14 bases between. Germline V gene lookup returns CDR1 MNHEY and CDR2 SVGAGI. The CDR3 runs 14 residues. CDR3 nucleotide sequence: TGTGCCAGCAGCGTTACCGGGACGAAAGAGACCCAGTACTTC. As protein: CASSVTGTKETQYF.

This clone was seen a single time. This chain's CDR3 is CAWSVWGTEAFF. In nucleotides, the CDR3 is TGTGCCTGGAGTGTATGGGGCACTGAAGCTTTCTTT. J is TRBJ1-1 and V is TRBV30; D gene unclear. Germline CDR1 reads GTSNPN; CDR2 reads SVGIG (reference sequence). This CDR3 is built from 12 residues. V lost 0 bases and J lost 4, with 6 bases in between. Combining the CDR3 with reference TRBV30 and TRBJ1-1 gives the whole variable domain SQTIHQWPATLVQPVGSPLSLECTVEGTSNPNLYWYRQAAGRGLQLLFYSVGIGQISSEVPQNLSASRPQDRQFILSSKKLLLSDSGFYLCAWSVWGTEAFFGQGTRLTVV.

The sample holds a few counts of this clone. The chain couples TRBV7-8 to TRBJ1-5; the D is unclear. V was shortened by 1 base and J by 0 bases, with 1 base between the two germline ends. Germline V lookup: CDR1 SGHVS, CDR2 FQNEAQ. The CDR3 totals 13 residues. The CDR3 region is CASSLDSNQPQHF. The CDR3 DNA follows: TGTGCCAGCAGCTTAGATAGCAATCAGCCCCAGCATTTT.

The V and J genes are TRBV7-9 and TRBJ1-1; D remains ambiguous. The CDR3 sequence is 14 residues long. V was cut by 5 bases and J by 8 bases, with 18 bases left in between. Germline loops: CDR1 SEHNR, CDR2 FQNEAQ (reference sequence). The CDR3 here is CASSPWNSTLEAFF. In DNA form, the CDR3 reads TGTGCCAGCAGCCCTTGGAACAGCACCCTGGAAGCTTTCTTT.

This chain connects TRBV7-8 to TRBJ1-2; D is possibly TRBD1 (6 bases). This CDR3 has 15 amino acids. The germline V gene encodes CDR1 SGHVS and CDR2 FQNEAQ. Trimming left V 5 bases short and J 0 bases short, with 13 bases between. This CDR3 is CASSTDRSPNYGYTF. The CDR3 DNA sequence: TGTGCCAGCAGCACCGACAGGTCCCCTAACTATGGCTACACCTTC.

This clone appeared once. This sequence joins TRBV18 and TRBJ1-1, with D hard to call. The V end lost 2 bases, the J end lost 4 bases, and 8 bases lay between the germline ends. CDR1 is KGHSH, CDR2 LQKENI, per germline. This CDR3 has 13 residues. The chain's CDR3 is CASSPGRGTEAFF. In DNA form, the CDR3 reads TGTGCCAGCTCACCAGGACGCGGCACTGAAGCTTTCTTT.

In its sample, this clone was seen a few times. V and J are TRBV5-5 and TRBJ2-7; TRBD1 matches 7 bases. V dropped 4 bases and J dropped 2; count of bases not matched to a gene: 9. The germline V gene has CDR1 SGHKS and CDR2 YYEKEE (reference sequence). This CDR3 contains 15 residues. The CDR3 DNA reads TGTGCCAGCAGCGGGGGCCCAGGGGGTCCCTACGAGCAGTACTTC. Its protein product is CASSGGPGGPYEQYF.

The V gene is TRBV3-1 (or the pseudogene TRBV3-2), the J gene TRBJ1-5, with D possibly TRBD1 on 5 matching bases. CDR3 length equals 15 residues. Per the germline V gene, CDR1 is LGHDT and CDR2 is YNNKEL (reference sequence). V was trimmed by 2 bases and J by 7 bases, leaving 15 bases between them. The CDR3 DNA reads TGTGCCAGCAGCCAACACAGGACCGAAAGGCAGCCCCAGCATTTT. It encodes CASSQHRTERQPQHF.

CDR3 amino acids: CASNYKTGGPDNQPQHF. The CDR3 DNA reads as TGTGCCAGTAACTATAAAACGGGGGGCCCCGACAATCAGCCCCAGCATTTT. The genes are TRBV19 and TRBJ1-5, with D possibly being TRBD1 (6 bases). Germline loops: CDR1 LNHDA, CDR2 SQIVND (reference sequence). This CDR3 has 17 residues. Deletions cut 7 bases from V and 3 bases from J, with 22 bases between.

The chain couples TRBV5-5 to TRBJ2-6; TRBD2 agrees at 7 bases. J gave up 3 bases and V 3 bases, and 12 bases lay outside the gene matches. Germline loops: CDR1 SGHKS, CDR2 YYEKEE (reference sequence). The CDR3 is 18 amino acids. DNA of the CDR3: TGTGCCAGCAGCTCCGTCGGGGGGAATAGATATGGGGCCAACGTCCTGACTTTC. Translating it yields CASSSVGGNRYGANVLTF.

As for this clone: Other DNA sequences of this sample code for an identical CDR3. The chain is built from TRBV18 and TRBJ1-4; 8 bases match TRBD1. The CDR3 has 15 amino acids. V lost 0 bases, J lost 7 bases, and 4 bases stayed unmatched. Germline lookup yields CDR1 KGHSH and CDR2 LQKENI. The chain's CDR3 is CASSPPTGESEKLFF. Here the CDR3 DNA reads TGTGCCAGCTCACCACCGACAGGGGAGAGTGAAAAACTGTTTTTT.

The CDR3 here is CATSGEAVAGTDTQYF. The CDR3 coding sequence is TGTGCCACCAGCGGGGAGGCAGTAGCTGGCACAGATACGCAGTATTTT. V is TRBV15 and J is TRBJ2-3, with D possibly TRBD2 on 6 matching bases. CDR1 is LNHNV and CDR2 is YYDKDF in the germline V gene (reference sequence). The V end was cut by 5 bases, the J end by 1 base, with 16 bases between. This CDR3 has 16 residues. The entire variable domain, with the rest obtained from reference TRBV15 and TRBJ2-3, is as follows: DAMVIQNPRYQVTQFGKPVTLSCSQTLNHNVMYWYQQKSSQAPKLLFHYYDKDFNNEADTPDNFQSRRPNTSFCFLDIRSPGLGDTAMYLCATSGEAVAGTDTQYFGPGTRLTVL.

The gene calls are TRBV3-1 (or the pseudogene TRBV3-2) and TRBJ2-4, with TRBD2 matching over 7 bases. Germline V gene data show CDR1 as LGHDT and CDR2 as YNNKEL (reference sequence). CDR3 length: 14 amino acids. V shed 1 base and J 7 bases; nucleotides not matched to a gene: 4. CDR3 DNA: TGTGCCAGCAGCCAAGCGGGAGGTATGAACATTCAGTACTTC. It specifies CASSQAGGMNIQYF.

This rearrangement joins TRBV2 to TRBJ2-5; the D gene is possibly TRBD1 (6 bases). CDR1 is SNHLY, CDR2 FYNNEI, per germline. The CDR3 consists of 15 residues. Trimming took 2 bases from V and 5 from J, leaving 15 bases between them. CDR3 bases: TGTGCCAGCAGTGAATGGGGGCCAGGGGTGGAGACCCAGTACTTC. Translating it yields CASSEWGPGVETQYF. The full variable domain, in which reference TRBV2 and TRBJ2-5 provide the parts outside the CDR3, is EPEVTQTPSHQVTQMGQEVILRCVPISNHLYFYWYRQILGQKVEFLVSFYNNEISEKSEIFDDQFSVERPDGSNFTLKIRSTKLEDSAMYFCASSEWGPGVETQYFGPGTRLLVL.

The genes are TRBV30 and TRBJ1-5; 8 bases align to TRBD1. Germline V CDR1 and CDR2: GTSNPN, SVGIG (reference sequence). Unmatched junction bases numbered 0, after V lost 1 base and J lost 4 bases. The CDR3 is 13 residues long. The CDR3 is CAWSGTGNQPQHF. The CDR3 DNA follows: TGTGCCTGGAGTGGGACAGGGAATCAGCCCCAGCATTTT.